The 26 T cell receptor beta chains reported below all come from one sample, sequenced in a study of cytomegalovirus exposure and HLA in healthy donors. Sequenced by immunoSEQ multiplex PCR; TCRdb stores in-frame clones only, minus some. The sample shows some 150,000 clones, approximately 91% of them seen only once. Sequencing input: PBMCs. The receptor source for this set is a woman between 18 and 30 years old in good health and CMV-seropositive.

The J gene is TRBJ1-5, the V gene TRBV30, with D perhaps matching TRBD1 (5 bases). The germline gives CDR1 GTSNPN, CDR2 SVGIG (reference sequence). The CDR3 has 13 residues. The CDR3 spells CASSQGLNQPQHF. CDR3 sequence (DNA): TGTGCTTCCAGCCAGGGTCTGAATCAGCCCCAGCATTTT.

The chain carries TRBV7-9 and TRBJ2-1; no clear D gene. This CDR3 has 14 residues. Germline CDR1 is SEHNR and CDR2 is FQNEAQ (reference sequence). V was cut by 4 bases and J by 0 bases, with 7 bases left in between. CDR3 nucleotide sequence: TGTGCCAGCAGCTCAATGAGCTCCTACAATGAGCAGTTCTTC. Translation: CASSSMSSYNEQFF.

This clone was counted a single time. The genes are TRBV30 and TRBJ1-5; perhaps TRBD1 as D (6 bases). The germline V and J ends were trimmed by 2 bases and 2 bases, with 7 bases remaining between them. This CDR3 contains 13 residues. Looked up from germline, CDR1 is GTSNPN and CDR2 is SVGIG (reference sequence). The CDR3 protein is CAWSNRGNQPQHF. The CDR3, as DNA: TGTGCCTGGAGTAACAGGGGCAATCAGCCCCAGCATTTT.

This chain links TRBV2 with TRBJ1-1; D is uncertain. This CDR3 region has 12 residues. Trimming shortened V by 1 base and J by 8 bases, and 8 bases separated the two germline ends. Germline assignment: CDR1 SNHLY and CDR2 FYNNEI. The CDR3 here is CASSEVAVEAFF. Written as DNA, the CDR3 is TGTGCCAGCAGTGAAGTGGCTGTCGAAGCTTTCTTT. The whole variable domain, remainder taken from reference TRBV2 and TRBJ1-1, is EPEVTQTPSHQVTQMGQEVILRCVPISNHLYFYWYRQILGQKVEFLVSFYNNEISEKSEIFDDQFSVERPDGSNFTLKIRSTKLEDSAMYFCASSEVAVEAFFGQGTRLTVV.

This sequence joins TRBV5-6 and TRBJ1-3, with 7 bases lining up with TRBD1. Trimming cost V 4 bases and J 2 bases; bases outside gene matches: 6. Germline loops: CDR1 SGHDT, CDR2 YYEEEE. CDR3 length: 15 amino acids. In nucleotides, the CDR3 is TGTGCCAGCAGCGATACAGGGGTCGCTGGAAACACCATATATTTT. Translating gives CASSDTGVAGNTIYF. Using reference TRBV5-6 and TRBJ1-3 for the parts outside the CDR3, the full variable domain is DAGVTQSPTHLIKTRGQQVTLRCSPKSGHDTVSWYQQALGQGPQFIFQYYEEEERQRGNFPDRFSGHQFPNYSSELNVNALLLGDSALYLCASSDTGVAGNTIYFGEGSWLTVV.

The chain uses TRBV7-8 and TRBJ2-2; D not resolved. The germline V gene has CDR1 SGHVS and CDR2 FQNEAQ. This CDR3 has 15 amino acids. Deletions cut 3 bases from V and 0 bases from J, with 8 bases between. The CDR3 DNA sequence: TGTGCCAGCAGCTTCTCCACTACGAACACCGGGGAGCTGTTTTTT. Translated: CASSFSTTNTGELFF.

This chain links TRBV4-2 with TRBJ2-2; the D gene is possibly TRBD1 (6 bases). V shed 4 bases and J shed 5 bases, with 11 bases lying between them. In germline, CDR1 is LGHNA, CDR2 YNFKEQ. This CDR3 is 14 amino acids long. The CDR3 nucleotides read TGTGCCAGCAGCCCCAGGGGCGGGACCGGGGAGCTGTTTTTT. Protein sequence: CASSPRGGTGELFF.

This chain links TRBV15 with TRBJ2-7; 7 nucleotides align to TRBD1. In germline, CDR1 is LNHNV, CDR2 YYDKDF (reference sequence). The CDR3 contains 14 residues. The J segment lost 0 bases and the V segment lost 2 bases, leaving 1 base of the junction unmatched. In nucleotides, the CDR3 is TGTGCCACCAGCAGACGGACAGGCTCCTACGAGCAGTACTTC. Translating it yields CATSRRTGSYEQYF.

This rearrangement joins TRBV6-6 to TRBJ2-2, with TRBD2 matching 12 bases. The V and J ends lost 7 bases and 9 bases, in that order; junction bases with no gene match: 9. Germline V gene sequence: CDR1 MNHNY, CDR2 SVGAGI (reference sequence). The CDR3 runs 15 residues. The CDR3 region has the DNA TGTGCCAGCACCCCCCGACTAGCGGGAGTACGGGAGCTGTTTTTT. Protein product: CASTPRLAGVRELFF.

The chain uses TRBV7-6 and TRBJ2-5; 10 bases line up with TRBD2. The V gene end was trimmed by 3 bases and the J gene end by 3 bases; junction bases not matched to a gene: 4. Germline V gives CDR1 SGHVS, CDR2 FNYEAQ. The CDR3 runs to 15 residues. Written as DNA, the CDR3 is TGTGCCAGCAGCTTCCCCCTAGCGGGGGAAGAGACCCAGTACTTC. Protein product: CASSFPLAGEETQYF. Using reference TRBV7-6 and TRBJ2-5 for the parts outside the CDR3, the full variable domain is GAGVSQSPRYKVTKRGQDVALRCDPISGHVSLYWYRQALGQGPEFLTYFNYEAQQDKSGLPNDRFSAERPEGSISTLTIQRTEQRDSAMYRCASSFPLAGEETQYFGPGTRLLVL.

The chain joins TRBV27 to TRBJ2-1, with D perhaps matching TRBD2 (6 bases). This CDR3 has 16 amino acids. Trimming shortened V by 3 bases and J by 4 bases, and 16 bases separated the two germline ends. Germline-derived CDR1 and CDR2 are MNHEY and SMNVEV (reference sequence). CDR3 loop: CASSFGGSTRYNEQFF. Written as DNA, the CDR3 is TGTGCCAGCAGTTTTGGGGGGTCTACTCGGTACAATGAGCAGTTCTTC.

This chain uses TRBV18 with TRBJ1-1; the D is unclear. Trimming left V 6 bases short and J 1 base short, with 6 bases between. The CDR3 sequence is 12 residues long. Looked up from germline, CDR1 is KGHSH and CDR2 is LQKENI. As DNA, the CDR3 is TGTGCCAGCTCCCTCTCGAACACTGAAGCTTTCTTT. Amino acids: CASSLSNTEAFF.

V gene TRBV19 combines with J gene TRBJ2-3; D is perhaps TRBD1 (8 bases). The CDR3 covers 14 residues. V was shortened by 7 bases and J by 5 bases, with 16 bases between the two germline ends. Per germline, CDR1 LNHDA and CDR2 SQIVND (reference sequence). CDR3 nucleotides: TGTGCCAGTAACCAACAGGGGGAGGGAGATACGCAGTATTTT. It yields the protein CASNQQGEGDTQYF.

The chain employs TRBV7-2 and TRBJ2-7, with 8 bases lining up with TRBD2. Germline assignment: CDR1 SGHTA and CDR2 FQGNSA. The V gene end was trimmed by 1 base and the J gene end by 2 bases; junction bases not matched to a gene: 4. CDR3 length: 15 amino acids. The CDR3 loop reads CASSLGAGGPYEQYF. The CDR3 coding sequence is TGTGCCAGCAGCTTAGGGGCGGGAGGACCCTACGAGCAGTACTTC.

The V and J genes are TRBV4-1 and TRBJ2-7; possibly TRBD2 for D (6 bases). Trimming took off 4 bases at V and 1 base at J, with 14 bases between the two ends. The germline V gene encodes CDR1 MGHRA and CDR2 YSYEKL. The CDR3 is 15 residues long. The CDR3 spells CASSLTTSSSYEQYF. CDR3 sequence (DNA): TGCGCCAGCAGCCTAACGACTAGTTCATCCTACGAGCAGTACTTC.

The chain combines TRBV5-1 with TRBJ2-2; 8 bases fit TRBD2. The germline V gene encodes CDR1 SGHRS and CDR2 YFSETQ. This CDR3 is 16 amino acids long. V was pared by 1 base and J by 4 bases, with 6 bases of the junction left unmatched. CDR3 in amino acids: CASSLRREVSTGELFF. Written as DNA, the CDR3 is TGCGCCAGCAGCTTGAGGCGGGAGGTTTCCACCGGGGAGCTGTTTTTT.

The chain links TRBV4-1 to TRBJ1-5; D might be TRBD1 (5 bases). V lost 4 bases and J lost 6, with 10 bases in between. This CDR3 is built from 13 residues. Germline CDR1 MGHRA, CDR2 YSYEKL. CDR3 nucleotide sequence: TGCGCCAGCAGCCCAGGTACAGGTCAGCCCCAGCATTTT. Amino acids: CASSPGTGQPQHF.

Worth noting for this clone: Compared with germline, one end of the junction differs, possibly owing to a read error. The chain links TRBV28 to TRBJ1-2, with no clear D. CDR1 MDHEN and CDR2 SYDVKM come from the germline V gene. The CDR3 runs to 11 residues. Written as DNA, the CDR3 is TGTGCCAGCAGTGCTAAATATGGCTACACCTTC. Translated: CASSAKYGYTF.

This clone was counted once. CDR3 sequence (DNA): TGTGCCAGCATTCTCGCAGGGAACACTGAAGCTTTCTTT. This encodes CASILAGNTEAFF. The chain couples TRBV2 to TRBJ1-1; D unclear. The germline gives CDR1 SNHLY, CDR2 FYNNEI. CDR3 size: 13 residues. V lost 7 bases and J lost 1, with 10 bases in between.

This chain connects TRBV5-1 to TRBJ2-1; D is possibly TRBD2 (6 bases). V gave up 0 bases and J gave up 5 bases, with 9 bases separating them. This CDR3 comprises 14 residues. Germline CDR1 is SGHRS and CDR2 is YFSETQ. CDR3 coding DNA: TGCGCCAGCAGCTTGGGAAAGCGGGACAATGAGCAGTTCTTC. It translates to CASSLGKRDNEQFF.

The rearrangement uses TRBV7-2 and TRBJ2-7; D ambiguous. The CDR3 extends over 12 amino acids. Trimming stripped 0 bases from V and 2 bases from J, with 2 bases between. Germline CDR1 reads SGHTA; CDR2 reads FQGNSA. The CDR3 reads CASSLAAYEQYF. In nucleotides, the CDR3 is TGTGCCAGCAGCTTAGCCGCCTACGAGCAGTACTTC.

This chain uses TRBV11-3 with TRBJ1-1, with D possibly matching TRBD1 (5 bases). V was cut by 2 bases and J by 0 bases, with 16 bases left in between. The CDR3 is 17 amino acids. Germline V gives CDR1 SGHNT, CDR2 YENEEA. The CDR3 here is CASSLFGQGTLNTEAFF. The CDR3 coding sequence is TGTGCCAGCAGCTTATTCGGGCAGGGCACCCTGAACACTGAAGCTTTCTTT.

This rearrangement joins TRBV6-5 to TRBJ2-3, with 9 positions matching TRBD1. The junction had 6 bases not matched to a gene; V was cut back by 5 bases and J by 6 bases. The CDR3 loop spans 14 amino acids. Germline V gene sequence: CDR1 MNHEY, CDR2 SVGAGI. The CDR3 protein is CASSLRDRADTQYF. The CDR3 nucleotides read TGTGCCAGCAGTCTCCGGGACAGGGCTGATACGCAGTATTTT.

This clone was seen more than once but under ten times. The chain has TRBV18 and TRBJ1-5; D may be TRBD1 (5 bases). The V gene lost 1 base and the J gene lost 6 bases, with 13 bases spanning the gap. Germline CDR1 and CDR2: KGHSH and LQKENI. This CDR3 has 15 amino acids. The CDR3 is CASSPRTRGGQPQHF. As DNA, the CDR3 is TGTGCCAGCTCACCACGAACAAGGGGAGGTCAGCCCCAGCATTTT.

The chain employs TRBV5-5 and TRBJ2-7; D is unresolved. This CDR3 region has 12 residues. CDR1 and CDR2 from the germline V gene are SGHKS and YYEKEE (reference sequence). V was clipped by 0 bases and J by 4 bases, with 5 bases between them. The CDR3 DNA reads TGTGCCAGCAGCTTGGCGACTTACGAGCAGTACTTC. This translates into CASSLATYEQYF.

V and J are TRBV12-5 and TRBJ1-3; TRBD1 aligns across 7 bases. Per the germline V gene, CDR1 is LGHNT and CDR2 is FRNRAP. Trimming at V came to 5 bases and at J to 0 bases, leaving 7 bases not matched to a gene. This CDR3 comprises 16 residues. CDR3 coding DNA: TGTGCTAGTGGTCCAAGACACAGGGGCTCTGGAAACACCATATATTTT. Translation gives CASGPRHRGSGNTIYF. Filled out from reference TRBV12-5 and TRBJ1-3, the complete variable domain reads DARVTQTPRHKVTEMGQEVTMRCQPILGHNTVFWYRQTMMQGLELLAYFRNRAPLDDSGMPKDRFSAEMPDATLATLKIQPSEPRDSAVYFCASGPRHRGSGNTIYFGEGSWLTVV.